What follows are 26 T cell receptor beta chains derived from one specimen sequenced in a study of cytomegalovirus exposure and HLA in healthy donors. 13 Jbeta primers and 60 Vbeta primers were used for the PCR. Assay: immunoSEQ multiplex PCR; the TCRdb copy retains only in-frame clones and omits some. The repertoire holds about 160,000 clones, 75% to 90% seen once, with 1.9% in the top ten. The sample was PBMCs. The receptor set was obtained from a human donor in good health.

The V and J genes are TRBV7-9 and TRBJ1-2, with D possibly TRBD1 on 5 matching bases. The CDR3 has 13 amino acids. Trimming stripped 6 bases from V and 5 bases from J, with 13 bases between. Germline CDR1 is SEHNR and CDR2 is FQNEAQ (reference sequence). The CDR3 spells CASRPPGGYGYTF. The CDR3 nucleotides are TGTGCCAGCAGACCCCCCGGGGGTTATGGCTACACCTTC.

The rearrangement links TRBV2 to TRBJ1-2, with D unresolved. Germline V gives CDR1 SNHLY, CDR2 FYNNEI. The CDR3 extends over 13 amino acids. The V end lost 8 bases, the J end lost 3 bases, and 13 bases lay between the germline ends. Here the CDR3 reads CASPGGIHYGYTF. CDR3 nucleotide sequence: TGTGCCAGCCCGGGAGGGATCCACTATGGCTACACCTTC.

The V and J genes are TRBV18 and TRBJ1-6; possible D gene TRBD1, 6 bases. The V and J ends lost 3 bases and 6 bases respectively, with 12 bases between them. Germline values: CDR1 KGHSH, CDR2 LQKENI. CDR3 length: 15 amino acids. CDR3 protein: CASSPQGFGNSPLHF. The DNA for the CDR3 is TGTGCCAGCTCACCGCAGGGGTTTGGTAATTCACCCCTCCACTTT.

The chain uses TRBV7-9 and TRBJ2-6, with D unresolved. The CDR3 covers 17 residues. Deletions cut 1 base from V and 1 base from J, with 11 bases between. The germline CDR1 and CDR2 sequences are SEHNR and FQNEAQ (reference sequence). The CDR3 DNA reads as TGTGCCAGCAGCTTAGTAGGCGGAATGTCTGGGGCCAACGTCCTGACTTTC. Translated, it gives CASSLVGGMSGANVLTF.

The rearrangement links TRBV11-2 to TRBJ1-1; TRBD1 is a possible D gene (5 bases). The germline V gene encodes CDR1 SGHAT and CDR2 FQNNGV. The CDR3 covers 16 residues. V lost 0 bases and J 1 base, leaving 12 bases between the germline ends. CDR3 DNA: TGTGCCAGCAGCTTAGATTGGGCGGGGCCGAACACTGAAGCTTTCTTT. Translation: CASSLDWAGPNTEAFF.

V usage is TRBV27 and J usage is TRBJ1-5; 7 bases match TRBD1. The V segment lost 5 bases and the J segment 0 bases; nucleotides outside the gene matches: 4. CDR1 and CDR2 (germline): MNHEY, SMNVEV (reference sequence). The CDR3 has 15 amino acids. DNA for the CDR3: TGTGCCAGCAGTAACAGGGGCCTTAGCAATCAGCCCCAGCATTTT. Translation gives CASSNRGLSNQPQHF.

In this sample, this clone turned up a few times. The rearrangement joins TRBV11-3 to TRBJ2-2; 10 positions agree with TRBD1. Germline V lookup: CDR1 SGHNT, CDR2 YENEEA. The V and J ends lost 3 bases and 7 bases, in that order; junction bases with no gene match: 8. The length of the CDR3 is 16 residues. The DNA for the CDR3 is TGTGCCAGCAGCTTCGACAGGGGGCCTCAGGGCGGGGAGCTGTTTTTT. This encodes CASSFDRGPQGGELFF.

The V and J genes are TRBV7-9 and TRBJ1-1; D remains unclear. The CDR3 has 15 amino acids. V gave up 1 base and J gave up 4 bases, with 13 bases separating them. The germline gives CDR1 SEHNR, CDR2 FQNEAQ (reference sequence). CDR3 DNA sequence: TGTGCCAGCAGCTTAGGGTCCCGGGAGAGCACTGAAGCTTTCTTT. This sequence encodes CASSLGSRESTEAFF.

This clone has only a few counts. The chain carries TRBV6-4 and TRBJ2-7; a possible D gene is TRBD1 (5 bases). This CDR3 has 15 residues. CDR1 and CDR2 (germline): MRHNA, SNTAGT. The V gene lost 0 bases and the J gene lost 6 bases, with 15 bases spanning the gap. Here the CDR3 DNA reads TGTGCCAGCAGTGACTCGTCAGGGATAGAAGGCGAGCAGTACTTC. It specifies CASSDSSGIEGEQYF.

Here the CDR3 reads CASSLGPASGALSSYNEQFF. The DNA for the CDR3 is TGTGCCAGCAGTTTAGGTCCGGCTAGCGGGGCCCTGAGCTCCTACAATGAGCAGTTCTTC. The chain combines TRBV27 with TRBJ2-1, with TRBD2 matching over 9 bases. The V and J ends lost 2 bases and 0 bases, in that order; junction bases with no gene match: 14. The CDR3 length is 20 residues. Per the germline V gene, CDR1 is MNHEY and CDR2 is SMNVEV (reference sequence).

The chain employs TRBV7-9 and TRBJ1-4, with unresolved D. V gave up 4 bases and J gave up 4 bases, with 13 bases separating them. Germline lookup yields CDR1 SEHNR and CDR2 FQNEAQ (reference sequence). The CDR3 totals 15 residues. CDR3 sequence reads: CASSSYQPGNEKLFF. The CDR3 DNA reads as TGTGCCAGCAGCTCGTACCAACCCGGTAATGAAAAACTGTTTTTT.

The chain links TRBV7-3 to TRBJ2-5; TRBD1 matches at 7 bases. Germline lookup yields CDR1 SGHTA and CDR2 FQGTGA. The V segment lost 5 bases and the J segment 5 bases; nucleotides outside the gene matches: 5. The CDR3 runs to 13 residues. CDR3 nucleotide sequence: TGTGCCAGCAGCCCACAGGGGCCCGAGACCCAGTACTTC. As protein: CASSPQGPETQYF.

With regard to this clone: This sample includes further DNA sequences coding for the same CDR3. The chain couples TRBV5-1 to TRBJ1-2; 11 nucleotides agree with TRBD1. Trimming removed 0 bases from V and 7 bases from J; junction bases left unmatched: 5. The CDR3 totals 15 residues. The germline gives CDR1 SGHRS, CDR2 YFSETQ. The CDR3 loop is CASSLGGQGAGGYTF. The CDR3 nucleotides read TGCGCCAGCAGCTTGGGCGGACAGGGGGCTGGTGGCTACACCTTC.

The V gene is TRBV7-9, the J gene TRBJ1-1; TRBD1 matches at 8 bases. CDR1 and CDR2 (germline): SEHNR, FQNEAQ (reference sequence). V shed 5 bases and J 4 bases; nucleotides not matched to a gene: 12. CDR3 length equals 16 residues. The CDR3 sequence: CASSRPIQGARTEAFF. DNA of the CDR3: TGTGCCAGCAGCCGACCAATTCAGGGGGCTCGCACTGAAGCTTTCTTT.

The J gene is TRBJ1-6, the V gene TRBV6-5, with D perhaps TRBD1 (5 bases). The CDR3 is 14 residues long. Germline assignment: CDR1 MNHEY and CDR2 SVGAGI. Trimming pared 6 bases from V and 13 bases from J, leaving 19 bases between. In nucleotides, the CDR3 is TGTGCCAGCAGCTCGGACACCCGGTCCCAGCCCCTCCACTTT. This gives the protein CASSSDTRSQPLHF.

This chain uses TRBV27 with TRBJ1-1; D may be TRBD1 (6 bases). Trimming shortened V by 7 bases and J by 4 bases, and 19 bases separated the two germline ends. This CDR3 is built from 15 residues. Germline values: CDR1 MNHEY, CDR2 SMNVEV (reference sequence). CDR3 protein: CASTLGGSRGTEAFF. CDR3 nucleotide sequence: TGTGCCAGCACCCTAGGGGGATCAAGGGGCACTGAAGCTTTCTTT.

CDR3 sequence (DNA): TGTGCCAGCAGTGTATTAGGGGACAATGAGCAGTTCTTC. It translates to CASSVLGDNEQFF. The V gene is TRBV6-1, the J gene TRBJ2-1; maybe TRBD1 (5 bases). This CDR3 has 13 residues. Germline assignment: CDR1 MNHNS and CDR2 SASEGT. The V end lost 4 bases, the J end lost 5 bases, and 9 bases lay between the germline ends.

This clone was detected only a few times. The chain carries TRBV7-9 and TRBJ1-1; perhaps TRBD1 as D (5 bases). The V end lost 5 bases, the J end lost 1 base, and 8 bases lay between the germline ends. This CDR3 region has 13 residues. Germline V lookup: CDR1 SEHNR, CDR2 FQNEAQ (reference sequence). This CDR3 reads CASSETGNTEAFF. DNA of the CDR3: TGTGCCAGCAGCGAAACAGGGAACACTGAAGCTTTCTTT.

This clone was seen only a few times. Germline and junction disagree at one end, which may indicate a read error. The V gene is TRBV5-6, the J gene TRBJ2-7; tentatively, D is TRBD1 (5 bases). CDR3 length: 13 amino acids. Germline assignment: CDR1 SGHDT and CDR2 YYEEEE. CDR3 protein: CASSLAGSPGAPF. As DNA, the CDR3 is TGTGCCAGCAGCTTGGCAGGGTCGCCGGGCGCTCCTTTC.

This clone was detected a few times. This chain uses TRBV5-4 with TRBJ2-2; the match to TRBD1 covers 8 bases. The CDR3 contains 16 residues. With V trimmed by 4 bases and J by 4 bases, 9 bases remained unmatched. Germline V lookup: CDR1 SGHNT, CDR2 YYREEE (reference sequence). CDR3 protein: CASSRKDRAVTGELFF. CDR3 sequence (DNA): TGTGCCAGCAGCCGCAAGGACAGGGCGGTCACCGGGGAGCTGTTTTTT.

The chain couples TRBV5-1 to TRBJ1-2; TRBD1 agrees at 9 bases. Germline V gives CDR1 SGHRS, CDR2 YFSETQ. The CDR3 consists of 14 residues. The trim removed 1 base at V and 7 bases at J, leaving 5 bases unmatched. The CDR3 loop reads CASSLSQGALGYTF. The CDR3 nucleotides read TGCGCCAGCAGCTTGTCACAGGGGGCTCTTGGCTACACCTTC.

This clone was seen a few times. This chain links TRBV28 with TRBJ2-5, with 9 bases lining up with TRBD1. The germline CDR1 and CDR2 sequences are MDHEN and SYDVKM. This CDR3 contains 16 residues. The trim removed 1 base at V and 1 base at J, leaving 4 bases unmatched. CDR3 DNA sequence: TGTGCCAGCAGTTTATCAGACAGGGGGGTCCAAGAGACCCAGTACTTC. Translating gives CASSLSDRGVQETQYF.

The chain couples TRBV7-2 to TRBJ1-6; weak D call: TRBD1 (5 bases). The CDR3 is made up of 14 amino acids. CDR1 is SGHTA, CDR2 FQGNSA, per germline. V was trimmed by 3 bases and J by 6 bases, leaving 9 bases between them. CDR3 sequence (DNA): TGTGCCAGCAGCTTCGGGACTTTTAATTCACCCCTCCACTTT. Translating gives CASSFGTFNSPLHF.

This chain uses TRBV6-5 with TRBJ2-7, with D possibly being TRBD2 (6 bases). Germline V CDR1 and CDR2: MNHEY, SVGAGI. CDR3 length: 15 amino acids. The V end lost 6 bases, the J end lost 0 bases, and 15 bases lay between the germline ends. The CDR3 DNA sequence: TGTGCCAGCAGGCATCGGGACTCACACTCCTACGAGCAGTACTTC. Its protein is CASRHRDSHSYEQYF.

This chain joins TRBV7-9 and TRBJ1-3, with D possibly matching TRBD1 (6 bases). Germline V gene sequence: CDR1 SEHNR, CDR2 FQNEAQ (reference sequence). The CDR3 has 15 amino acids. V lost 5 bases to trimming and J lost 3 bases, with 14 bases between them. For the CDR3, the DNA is TGTGCCAGCAGCAAAGCGGGACAACATGGAAACACCATATATTTT. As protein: CASSKAGQHGNTIYF.

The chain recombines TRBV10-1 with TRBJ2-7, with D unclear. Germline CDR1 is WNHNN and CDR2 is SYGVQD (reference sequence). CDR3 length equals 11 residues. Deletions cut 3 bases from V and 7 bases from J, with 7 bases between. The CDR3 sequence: CASSDSGEQYF. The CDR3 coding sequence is TGCGCCAGCAGTGATTCAGGAGAGCAGTACTTC.